This T cell receptor (beta chain) was obtained from a study of blood T cells in healthy people across ages (dated by TCRdb to the mid-2010s). At the level of the whole study: In model experiments, roughly one uniquely barcoded TCR beta cDNA molecule per two T cells was captured by template switching. Age-related changes in TCR beta repertoire diversity were measured in the study by deep sequencing normalized with unique cDNA molecular identifiers. The donors were split into four age groups: young (average 16 years), middle-aged (about 40), aged (more than 55) and long-lived (more than 80). Using the same blood draw, the study looked at two additional independent replicas of 1 million unique cDNA reads for two donors, one aged 18 to 30 and the other aged 80 or older.

What the study reported, not specific to this receptor: Compared with the aged group, the long-lived group had more naive CD4+ T cells, fewer expanded clones and increased TCR diversity, suggesting age selection. Conclusive comparison of naive and antigen-experienced compartments was prevented by the profiling of bulk unsorted PBMCs. Estimates of total diversity based on one million sequenced T cells were regarded as lower bounds and as underestimates. There was a strong correlation between observed TCR beta diversity and the percentage of naive T cells measured by flow cytometry. The CMV infection status of donors was not known, potentially confounding age-related changes in expanded clonotypes. Observed TCR beta diversity per million T cells fell roughly linearly with age, and a significant reduction was already apparent by age about 36.

Systemically healthy Caucasian individuals from Russia, about 38 in total and aged roughly 6 to 100 years, were included as donors. Ten milliliters of peripheral blood were drawn from each donor into EDTA-treated Vacutainer tubes. Ficoll-Paque density-gradient centrifugation was used to isolate PBMCs, with at least 6.5 million per sample. Trizol reagent was used to extract total RNA from PBMCs, with at least 6 micrograms per sample. For every donor, an aliquot of PBMCs went through flow cytometry to measure the percentages of naive CD45RAhigh/CD27high T cells. From the cysteine through the phenylalanine, the CDR3 covers 12 amino acids. CDR3 DNA is the only sequence kept; it has 36 bases, read in frame from the first base. V sheds 8 bases and J sheds 2 bases, leaving 9 bases between their ends. CDR1 and CDR2 were assigned from the germline V gene as MNHEY and SVGEGT. Receptors were amplified or captured by 5' RACE. The sequencer was an Illumina HiSeq 2500. A second PCR of about 6 to 11 cycles was performed with a sample-barcoded 5' primer and a J-beta primer mix. Each TCR beta cDNA molecule received a unique molecular identifier from a template-switch 5' adaptor carrying 12 random nucleotides. At least 2.5 million CDR3-containing paired-end reads were obtained from each sample. First-strand cDNA was synthesized from all RNA with the Mint cDNA synthesis kit, primed by a TRBC-specific oligonucleotide. After uracil-DNA glycosylase treatment, a first 18-cycle PCR used universal primers M1SS and BC2_uni_R on all cDNA. On the authors' methods: For normalization, 1 million high-quality reads, each with a distinct molecular identifier, were randomly selected from each sample. Reads with shared molecular identifiers were discarded instead of being binned into consensus sequences. MiTCR, run with a Q25 quality threshold and the strictest error-elimination algorithm, handled CDR3 identification, clonotype clustering and error correction. Lower-bound total TCR beta diversity was estimated with a nonparametric unseen species model using Euler transformation. TCRdb ran its own pipeline on the public reads, namely fastp trimming at Q25 and MiXCR clone calling, and kept in-frame beta chains. Each CDR3 protein gets just one entry, which takes the most common genes and DNA from the rows behind it. The V and J calls here are based on TCRdb, not the publication. This sample comprises approximately 800,000 distinct CDR3 sequences, around 25% of them detected only once. Roughly 3.5% of the sample belongs to the ten largest clones.

This clonotype was seen only a few times. No antigen is known for it. No clone much larger than this one lies a single base away; base qualities are absent. Separately, the same data were catalogued under a study of T cells of mothers and their children. Per that second paper: Donors were nine systemically healthy Caucasian individuals: three mothers and their six children. cDNA synthesis consumed the entire amount of extracted RNA, loaded at about 1.5 ug RNA in each 15 ul reaction. Sample barcodes and 2-4 random nucleotides were added via the M1S primer in the second PCR. More than 8 million TCR beta CDR3 reads were obtained from each mother, and about 3 million reads were obtained from each child. TCR recombination output is similarly shaped by thymic selection in related and unrelated pairs, with a minor effect exerted by inherited differences. Related mother-child pairs always showed normalized repertoire overlap that was slightly higher than in unrelated mother-child pairs, though the difference was never significant. No persistent microchimeric T cell clones were found, with a detection sensitivity of roughly 92 clones per million clonotypes. In the study, deep NGS was used to compare the TCR beta repertoires of mothers and children, and features distinguishing related mother-child pairs from unrelated individuals were sought. Mothers averaged roughly 36 +/- 4 years of age and children averaged 11 +/- 4 years. After adapters were ligated using NEBNext reagents, the libraries underwent 100+100 nt paired-end sequencing on an Illumina HiSeq 2000. Mother and child libraries were prepared a month apart and sequenced in separate runs to prevent cross-contamination. For each donor, somewhere between about 450,000 and 2,000,000 distinct TCR beta clonotypes were identified. Naive TCR beta clonotypes were estimated from low-frequency clonotypes matched to each donor's FACS-determined naive share, without sorting.

The chain employs TRBV6-2 or TRBV6-3 and TRBJ1-2; TRBD1 is a weak D gene call, 5 bases matching. The sequence was collected from a boy between 10 and 17 years old in good health. Input material: blood. The sequence in DNA is TGTGCCAGCTCCCGGGGCAACTATGGCTACACCTTC. It is translated as CASSRGNYGYTF.